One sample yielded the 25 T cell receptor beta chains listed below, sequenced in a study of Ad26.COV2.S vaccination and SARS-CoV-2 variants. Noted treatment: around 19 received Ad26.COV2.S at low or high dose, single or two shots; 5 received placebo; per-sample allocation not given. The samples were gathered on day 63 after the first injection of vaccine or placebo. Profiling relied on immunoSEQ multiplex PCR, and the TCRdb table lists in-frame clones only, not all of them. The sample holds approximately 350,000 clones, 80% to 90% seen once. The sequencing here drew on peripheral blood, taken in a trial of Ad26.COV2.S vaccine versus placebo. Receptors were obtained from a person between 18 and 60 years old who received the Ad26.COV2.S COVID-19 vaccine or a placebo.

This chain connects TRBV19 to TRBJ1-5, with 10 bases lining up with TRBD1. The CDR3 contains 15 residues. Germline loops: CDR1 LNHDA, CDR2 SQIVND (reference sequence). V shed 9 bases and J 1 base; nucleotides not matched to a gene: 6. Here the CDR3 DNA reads TGTGCCAGCGACAGGGGGCAGGGAAGCAATCAGCCCCAGCATTTT. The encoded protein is CASDRGQGSNQPQHF.

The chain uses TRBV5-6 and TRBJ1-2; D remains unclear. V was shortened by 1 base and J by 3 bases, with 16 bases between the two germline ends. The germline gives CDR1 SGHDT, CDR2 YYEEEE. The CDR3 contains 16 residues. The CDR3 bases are TGTGCCAGCAGCTTGAAAATAGGGAGCCCAGACTATGGCTACACCTTC. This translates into CASSLKIGSPDYGYTF.

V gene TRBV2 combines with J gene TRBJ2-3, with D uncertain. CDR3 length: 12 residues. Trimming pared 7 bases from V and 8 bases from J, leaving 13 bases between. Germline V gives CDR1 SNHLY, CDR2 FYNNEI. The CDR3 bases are TGTGCCAGCACTCGCTATCTTTCTACGCAGTATTTT. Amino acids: CASTRYLSTQYF.

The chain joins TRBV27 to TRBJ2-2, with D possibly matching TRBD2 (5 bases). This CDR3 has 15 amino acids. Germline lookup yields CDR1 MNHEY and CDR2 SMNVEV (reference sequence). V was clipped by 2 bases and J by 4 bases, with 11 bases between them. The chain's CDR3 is CASSLTSLITGELFF. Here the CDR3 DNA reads TGTGCCAGCAGTTTAACTAGTCTAATCACCGGGGAGCTGTTTTTT.

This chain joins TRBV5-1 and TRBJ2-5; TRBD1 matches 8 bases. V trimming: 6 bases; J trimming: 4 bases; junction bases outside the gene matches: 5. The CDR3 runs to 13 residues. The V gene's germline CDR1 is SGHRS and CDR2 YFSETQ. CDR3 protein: CASTHTGGETQYF. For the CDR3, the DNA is TGCGCCAGCACACATACAGGGGGAGAGACCCAGTACTTC.

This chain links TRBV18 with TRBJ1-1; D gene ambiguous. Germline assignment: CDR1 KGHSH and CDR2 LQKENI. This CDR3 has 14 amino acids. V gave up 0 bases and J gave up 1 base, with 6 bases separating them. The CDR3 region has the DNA TGTGCCAGCTCACCACCTTATACGAACACTGAAGCTTTCTTT. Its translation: CASSPPYTNTEAFF.

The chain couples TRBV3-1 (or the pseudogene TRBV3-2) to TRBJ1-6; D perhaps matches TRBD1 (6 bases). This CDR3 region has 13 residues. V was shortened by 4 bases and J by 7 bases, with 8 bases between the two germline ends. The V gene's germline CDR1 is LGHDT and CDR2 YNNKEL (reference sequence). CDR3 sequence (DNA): TGTGCCAGCAGCCGGACAGCGAATTCACCCCTCCACTTT. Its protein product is CASSRTANSPLHF.

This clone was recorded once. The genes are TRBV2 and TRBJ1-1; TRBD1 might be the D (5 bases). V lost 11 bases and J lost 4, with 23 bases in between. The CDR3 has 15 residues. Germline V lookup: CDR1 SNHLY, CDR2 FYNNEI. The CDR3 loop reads CAGKTVAGGTTEAFF. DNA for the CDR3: TGTGCCGGCAAAACGGTGGCGGGGGGAACCACTGAAGCTTTCTTT.

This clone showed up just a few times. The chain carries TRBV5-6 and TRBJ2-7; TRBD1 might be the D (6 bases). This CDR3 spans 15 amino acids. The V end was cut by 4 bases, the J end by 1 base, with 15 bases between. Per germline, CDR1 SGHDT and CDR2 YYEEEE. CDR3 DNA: TGTGCCAGCAGCGGACAGTTCACTAGGTCCTACGAGCAGTACTTC. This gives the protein CASSGQFTRSYEQYF.

CDR3 DNA sequence: TGTGCCAGCAGCCTATTAACAGGGAGGGGCACTGAAGCTTTCTTT. Translated, it gives CASSLLTGRGTEAFF. The rearrangement uses TRBV7-9 and TRBJ1-1; D perhaps matches TRBD1 (6 bases). Germline-derived CDR1 and CDR2 are SEHNR and FQNEAQ (reference sequence). This CDR3 contains 15 residues. The V end was cut by 5 bases, the J end by 4 bases, with 17 bases between.

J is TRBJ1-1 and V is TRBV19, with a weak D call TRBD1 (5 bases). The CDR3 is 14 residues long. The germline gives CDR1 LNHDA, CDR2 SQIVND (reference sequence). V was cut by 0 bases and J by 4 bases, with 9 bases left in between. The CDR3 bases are TGTGCCAGTAGTATAGAGGGGCAGGCCACTGAAGCTTTCTTT. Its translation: CASSIEGQATEAFF.

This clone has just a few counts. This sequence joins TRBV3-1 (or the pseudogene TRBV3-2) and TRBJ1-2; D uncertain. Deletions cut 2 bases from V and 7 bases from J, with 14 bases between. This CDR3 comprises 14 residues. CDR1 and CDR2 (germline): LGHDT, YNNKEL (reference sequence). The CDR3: CASSQREREGGYTF. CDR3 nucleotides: TGTGCCAGCAGCCAACGGGAGAGGGAGGGTGGCTACACCTTC.

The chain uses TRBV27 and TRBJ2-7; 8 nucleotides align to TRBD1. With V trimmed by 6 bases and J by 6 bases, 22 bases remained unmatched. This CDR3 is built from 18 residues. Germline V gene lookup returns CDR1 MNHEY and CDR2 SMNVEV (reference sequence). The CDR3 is CASSLKYRQGSPSSEQYF. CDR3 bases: TGTGCCAGCAGCCTAAAATACAGACAGGGGTCCCCTTCGAGCGAGCAGTACTTC.

The CDR3 region is CASSESTGPLTNYGYTF. The CDR3 DNA reads as TGTGCCAGCAGCGAGAGTACAGGGCCTCTAACTAACTATGGCTACACCTTC. V and J are TRBV2 and TRBJ1-2; D possibly corresponds to TRBD1 (6 bases). This CDR3 has 17 amino acids. Looked up from germline, CDR1 is SNHLY and CDR2 is FYNNEI. V lost 6 bases and J lost 0, with 20 bases in between.

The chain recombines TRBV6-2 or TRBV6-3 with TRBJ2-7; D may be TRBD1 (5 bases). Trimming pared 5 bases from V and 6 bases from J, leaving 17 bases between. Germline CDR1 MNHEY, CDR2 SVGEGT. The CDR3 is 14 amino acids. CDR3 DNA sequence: TGTGCCAGCAGTGCCCCATCGACAGAAGGCGAGCAGTACTTC. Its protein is CASSAPSTEGEQYF.

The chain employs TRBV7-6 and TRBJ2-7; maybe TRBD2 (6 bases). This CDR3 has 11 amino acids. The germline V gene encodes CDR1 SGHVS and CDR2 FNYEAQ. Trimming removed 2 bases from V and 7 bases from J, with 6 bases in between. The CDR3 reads CASSLLAEQYF. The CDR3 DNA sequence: TGTGCCAGCAGCTTACTAGCGGAGCAGTACTTC.

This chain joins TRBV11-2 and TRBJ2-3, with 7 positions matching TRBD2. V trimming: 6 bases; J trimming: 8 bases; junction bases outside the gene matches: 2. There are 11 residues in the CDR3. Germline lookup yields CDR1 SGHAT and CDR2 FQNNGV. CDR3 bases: TGTGCCAGCAGTACGGGGGGTACGCAGTATTTT. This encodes CASSTGGTQYF.

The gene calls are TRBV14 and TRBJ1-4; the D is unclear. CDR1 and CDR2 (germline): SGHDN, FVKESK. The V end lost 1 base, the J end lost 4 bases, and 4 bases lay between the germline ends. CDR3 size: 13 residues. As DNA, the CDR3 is TGTGCCAGCAGCCAAGGGGTTAATGAAAAACTGTTTTTT. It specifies CASSQGVNEKLFF.

The CDR3 nucleotides are TGTGCCAGCAGCTTGGGGGGGTTAAGCACAGATACGCAGTATTTT. It yields the protein CASSLGGLSTDTQYF. V usage is TRBV5-4 and J usage is TRBJ2-3; D may be TRBD1 or TRBD2 (5 bases each). Trimming stripped 0 bases from V and 0 bases from J, with 8 bases between. This CDR3 has 15 amino acids. Germline loops: CDR1 SGHNT, CDR2 YYREEE (reference sequence).

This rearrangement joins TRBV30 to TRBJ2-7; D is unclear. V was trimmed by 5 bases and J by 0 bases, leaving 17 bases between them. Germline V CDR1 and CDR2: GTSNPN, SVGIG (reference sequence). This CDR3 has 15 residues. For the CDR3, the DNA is TGTGCCTGGGCCCAATGGGCAGAGTACTCCTACGAGCAGTACTTC. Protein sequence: CAWAQWAEYSYEQYF.

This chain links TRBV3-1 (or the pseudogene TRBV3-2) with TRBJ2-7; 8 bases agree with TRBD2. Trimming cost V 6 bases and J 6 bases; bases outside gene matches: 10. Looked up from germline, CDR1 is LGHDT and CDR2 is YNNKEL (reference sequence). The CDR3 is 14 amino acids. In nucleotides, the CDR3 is TGTGCCAGCAGGGACGGGGGGGCCGAATTCGAGCAGTACTTC. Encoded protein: CASRDGGAEFEQYF.

As DNA, the CDR3 is TGTGCCAGCAGCTTAGCGCTAGCGGGGGGCGGGGAGCTGTTTTTT. Translation gives CASSLALAGGGELFF. The gene calls are TRBV7-8 and TRBJ2-2; TRBD2 matches 11 bases. J gave up 7 bases and V 0 bases, and 1 base lay outside the gene matches. The germline V gene encodes CDR1 SGHVS and CDR2 FQNEAQ. The CDR3 loop spans 15 amino acids.

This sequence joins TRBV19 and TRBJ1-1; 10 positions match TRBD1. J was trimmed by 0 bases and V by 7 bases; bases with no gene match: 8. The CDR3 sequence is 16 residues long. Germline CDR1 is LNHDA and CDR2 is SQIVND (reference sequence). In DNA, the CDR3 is TGTGCCAGTATGTCGGGACAGGGGTTCATGAACACTGAAGCTTTCTTT. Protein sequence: CASMSGQGFMNTEAFF. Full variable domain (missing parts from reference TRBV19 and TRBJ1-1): DGGITQSPKYLFRKEGQNVTLSCEQNLNHDAMYWYRQDPGQGLRLIYYSQIVNDFQKGDIAEGYSVSREKKESFPLTVTSAQKNPTAFYLCASMSGQGFMNTEAFFGQGTRLTVV.

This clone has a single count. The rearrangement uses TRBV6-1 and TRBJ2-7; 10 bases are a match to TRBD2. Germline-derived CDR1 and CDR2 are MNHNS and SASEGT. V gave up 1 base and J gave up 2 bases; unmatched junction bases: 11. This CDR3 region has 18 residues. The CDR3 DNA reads TGTGCCAGCAGTGAAGGGAAAGGAGGACTAGCGGTTACCTACGAGCAGTACTTC. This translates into CASSEGKGGLAVTYEQYF.

The CDR3 DNA is TGTGCTAGTGGTTTGGTACTGGAGGGGGCATTCAATCAGCCCCAGCATTTT. It yields the protein CASGLVLEGAFNQPQHF. J is TRBJ1-5 and V is TRBV12-5; 7 nucleotides line up with TRBD1. With V trimmed by 0 bases and J by 3 bases, 8 bases remained unmatched. The CDR3 is made up of 17 amino acids. Per germline, CDR1 LGHNT and CDR2 FRNRAP.